These 31 T cell receptor beta chains were all obtained from the same sample, sequenced in a study of blood T cell repertoires in COVID-19. Sequencing was performed with immunoSEQ multiplex PCR; in TCRdb, only in-frame clones are kept and a portion is missing. Of around 100,000 clones listed, around four fifths were seen once; the top ten hold around 10%. The sequenced sample consisted of peripheral blood. These receptors were collected from an older woman with acute or convalescent COVID-19.

V gene TRBV28 combines with J gene TRBJ1-2; TRBD1 agrees at 8 bases. The CDR3 totals 16 residues. CDR1 MDHEN and CDR2 SYDVKM come from the germline V gene. Losses at the gene ends were 9 bases for V and 1 base for J; bases not matched to a gene: 13. Here the CDR3 DNA reads TGTGCCAGTTTTGGGCCGGGGACAGGCGATAACTATGGCTACACCTTC. Its protein product is CASFGPGTGDNYGYTF.

The chain joins TRBV7-8 to TRBJ2-7; 8 bases map to TRBD1. The CDR3 sequence is 15 residues long. From germline, CDR1 is SGHVS and CDR2 FQNEAQ. The ends lost 4 bases at V and 4 bases at J; junction bases unmatched: 9. The CDR3 DNA sequence: TGTGCCAGCAGCTACTCCGGGACAGGTATTTACGAGCAGTACGTC. Encoded protein: CASSYSGTGIYEQYV.

The rearrangement links TRBV2 to TRBJ1-5, with TRBD1 identical over 11 bases. CDR1 and CDR2 from the germline V gene are SNHLY and FYNNEI. V trimming: 7 bases; J trimming: 4 bases; junction bases outside the gene matches: 6. The CDR3 covers 15 residues. The CDR3 DNA reads as TGTGCCAGCAATCCCGGGACAGGGGGTAATCAGCCCCAGCATTTT. It encodes CASNPGTGGNQPQHF.

V usage is TRBV10-2 and J usage is TRBJ2-2; D not certain. V was clipped by 3 bases and J by 7 bases, with 6 bases between them. Germline V gene lookup returns CDR1 WSHSY and CDR2 SAAADI. The CDR3 length is 12 residues. Here the CDR3 reads CASSDTGGELFF. The DNA of the CDR3 is TGCGCCAGCAGTGATACGGGCGGGGAGCTGTTTTTT.

The chain joins TRBV7-2 to TRBJ2-5; 7 bases are a match to TRBD2. Losses at the gene ends were 2 bases for V and 5 bases for J; bases not matched to a gene: 8. In germline, CDR1 is SGHTA, CDR2 FQGNSA. The CDR3 covers 15 residues. CDR3 loop: CASSLNGEGWETQYF. In DNA, the CDR3 is TGTGCCAGCAGCTTAAATGGGGAGGGGTGGGAGACCCAGTACTTC.

V and J are TRBV25-1 and TRBJ1-1, with D maybe TRBD1 (6 bases). The CDR3 sequence is 13 residues long. The ends were cut back, 2 bases at V and 9 bases at J, with 13 bases in the middle. From germline, CDR1 is MGHDK and CDR2 SYGVNS. The CDR3 region is CASSELSDRKAFF. The CDR3 DNA sequence: TGTGCCAGCAGTGAACTCTCCGACAGGAAAGCTTTCTTT.

The chain couples TRBV2 to TRBJ1-1; D gene uncertain. Deletions cut 6 bases from V and 0 bases from J, with 14 bases between. CDR1 and CDR2 (germline): SNHLY, FYNNEI. This CDR3 contains 15 residues. In nucleotides, the CDR3 is TGTGCCAGCAGGACACCAGCCCCTATGAACACTGAAGCTTTCTTT. Translated, it gives CASRTPAPMNTEAFF.

The chain couples TRBV5-4 to TRBJ1-1; D ambiguous. The V gene's germline CDR1 is SGHNT and CDR2 YYREEE (reference sequence). CDR3 length equals 13 residues. The V and J ends lost 0 bases and 7 bases respectively, with 10 bases between them. The CDR3 region is CASSLAGVGEAFF. CDR3 nucleotides: TGTGCCAGCAGCTTGGCCGGGGTGGGTGAAGCTTTCTTT.

V is TRBV6-5 and J is TRBJ2-1, with D maybe TRBD2 (5 bases). This CDR3 has 15 amino acids. Germline V gives CDR1 MNHEY, CDR2 SVGAGI. The germline V and J ends were trimmed by 4 bases and 0 bases, with 10 bases remaining between them. In DNA form, the CDR3 reads TGTGCCAGCAGTTTTAGCGCCTACTCCTACAATGAGCAGTTCTTC. Protein sequence: CASSFSAYSYNEQFF.

The V and J genes are TRBV5-1 and TRBJ1-2; 10 bases are shared with TRBD1. Germline V gives CDR1 SGHRS, CDR2 YFSETQ. This CDR3 contains 13 residues. With V trimmed by 4 bases and J by 8 bases, 5 bases remained unmatched. The CDR3 nucleotides are TGCGCCAGCAGCCAAGGACAGGGGGGCGGCTACACCTTC. It yields the protein CASSQGQGGGYTF.

The chain joins TRBV19 to TRBJ1-1; 7 bases align to TRBD1. Germline-derived CDR1 and CDR2 are LNHDA and SQIVND (reference sequence). This CDR3 is 18 amino acids long. After removal of 4 bases from V and 0 bases from J, the junction contained 14 bases not matched to a gene. CDR3 sequence (DNA): TGTGCCAGTAGTACCAAGGGTAGAGGGGGCGGGATGAACACTGAAGCTTTCTTT. It codes for CASSTKGRGGGMNTEAFF.

This clone was counted a few times. V usage is TRBV6-6 and J usage is TRBJ2-7, with a possible D match to TRBD1 (5 bases). The CDR3 loop spans 14 amino acids. V was shortened by 4 bases and J by 0 bases, with 10 bases between the two germline ends. Germline lookup yields CDR1 MNHNY and CDR2 SVGAGI (reference sequence). Here the CDR3 reads CASSSRQSSYEQYV. The CDR3 coding sequence is TGTGCCAGCAGTTCCCGACAGAGCTCCTACGAGCAGTACGTC.

The J gene is TRBJ1-1, the V gene TRBV5-6; the D gene is possibly TRBD1 (6 bases). Trimming cost V 2 bases and J 7 bases, with 15 bases left between them. Looked up from germline, CDR1 is SGHDT and CDR2 is YYEEEE. The CDR3 runs 14 residues. The CDR3 DNA follows: TGTGCCAGCAGCTTCGAACAGGGTTTTTTTGAAGCTTTCTTT. Amino acids: CASSFEQGFFEAFF.

This clone showed up just a few times. The V and J genes are TRBV7-3 and TRBJ2-3; 8 nucleotides align to TRBD1. Germline trimming cut 4 bases from V and 1 base from J; bases unmatched to any gene: 4. The CDR3 covers 15 residues. Per germline, CDR1 SGHTA and CDR2 FQGTGA. CDR3 DNA: TGTGCCAGCAGCTCGACAGGGGAGGGCACAGATACGCAGTATTTT. This gives the protein CASSSTGEGTDTQYF.

This sequence joins TRBV3-1 (or the pseudogene TRBV3-2) and TRBJ1-6; TRBD1 is a possible D gene (6 bases). Germline CDR1 reads LGHDT; CDR2 reads YNNKEL (reference sequence). Trimming left V 3 bases short and J 7 bases short, with 10 bases between. The CDR3 length is 14 residues. The CDR3 loop is CASSHLQGNSPLHF. The CDR3 coding sequence is TGTGCCAGCAGCCATCTGCAGGGGAATTCACCCCTCCACTTT.

The chain combines TRBV30 with TRBJ2-2, with D hard to call. The CDR3 is made up of 13 amino acids. CDR1 is GTSNPN and CDR2 is SVGIG in the germline V gene (reference sequence). V gave up 0 bases and J gave up 5 bases, with 7 bases separating them. CDR3 in amino acids: CAWSVTGTGELFF. DNA of the CDR3: TGTGCCTGGAGTGTGACTGGGACCGGGGAGCTGTTTTTT.

The chain combines TRBV7-9 with TRBJ1-2; D may be TRBD1 (5 bases). The CDR3 has 13 amino acids. V was trimmed by 10 bases and J by 2 bases, leaving 14 bases between them. Germline assignment: CDR1 SEHNR and CDR2 FQNEAQ (reference sequence). The DNA for the CDR3 is TGTGCCACGGGACGGGAGAACAACTATGGCTACACCTTC. Protein: CATGRENNYGYTF.

This clone has only a few counts. V is TRBV7-8 and J is TRBJ2-5, with 9 bases fitting TRBD1. V trimming: 7 bases; J trimming: 1 base; junction bases outside the gene matches: 7. The CDR3 is made up of 15 amino acids. CDR1 SGHVS and CDR2 FQNEAQ come from the germline V gene. CDR3: CASTTRDRAQETQYF. The CDR3 DNA is TGTGCCAGCACCACCCGGGACAGGGCCCAAGAGACCCAGTACTTC.

V gene TRBV28 combines with J gene TRBJ1-2; TRBD1 matches at 7 bases. This CDR3 has 16 amino acids. The V gene end was trimmed by 10 bases and the J gene end by 8 bases; junction bases not matched to a gene: 22. The germline gives CDR1 MDHEN, CDR2 SYDVKM. CDR3 amino acids: CAIHQRGRTTVGGYTF. CDR3 in DNA: TGTGCCATCCACCAGAGGGGGCGGACCACAGTGGGGGGCTACACCTTC.

V and J are TRBV5-1 and TRBJ1-4; the D is unclear. The germline V and J ends were trimmed by 2 bases and 8 bases, with 10 bases remaining between them. The CDR3 is made up of 13 amino acids. Germline CDR1 and CDR2: SGHRS and YFSETQ. CDR3 sequence reads: CASSFTDREKLFF. The CDR3 nucleotides read TGCGCCAGCAGCTTTACTGATCGAGAAAAACTGTTTTTT.

This chain connects TRBV24-1 to TRBJ1-2; tentative D call: TRBD1 (6 bases). Trimming pared 1 base from V and 8 bases from J, leaving 7 bases between. Germline loops: CDR1 KGHDR, CDR2 SFDVKD. CDR3 size: 12 residues. CDR3 sequence: CATSDFGGGYTF. CDR3 DNA: TGTGCCACCAGTGATTTTGGGGGCGGCTACACCTTC.

The V gene is TRBV19, the J gene TRBJ1-5, with a possible D match to TRBD1 (6 bases). V lost 4 bases and J 3 bases, leaving 16 bases between the germline ends. CDR3 length: 16 amino acids. The germline CDR1 and CDR2 sequences are LNHDA and SQIVND (reference sequence). CDR3: CASSTILQGTNQPQHF. The CDR3 bases are TGTGCCAGTAGTACGATACTTCAGGGGACCAATCAGCCCCAGCATTTT.

V gene TRBV11-3 combines with J gene TRBJ2-6; D gene unclear. Trimming took off 1 base at V and 0 bases at J, with 7 bases between the two ends. The CDR3 length is 16 residues. Germline values: CDR1 SGHNT, CDR2 YENEEA. The CDR3 sequence is CASSLGSVSGANVLTF. As DNA, the CDR3 is TGTGCCAGCAGCTTAGGTTCCGTCTCTGGGGCCAACGTCCTGACTTTC.

The gene calls are TRBV6-1 and TRBJ1-3, with D possibly being TRBD1 (5 bases). The CDR3 is 14 amino acids. V was trimmed by 1 base and J by 2 bases, leaving 6 bases between them. In germline, CDR1 is MNHNS, CDR2 SASEGT. The CDR3 DNA reads TGTGCCAGCAGTGAAGTAGGGGCTGGAAACACCATATATTTT. Amino acid sequence: CASSEVGAGNTIYF.

The V and J genes are TRBV29-1 and TRBJ1-2, with D tentatively TRBD1 (5 bases). Trimming removed 3 bases at V and 0 bases at J, with 11 bases between. The CDR3 contains 14 residues. Looked up from germline, CDR1 is SQVTM and CDR2 is ANQGSEA. CDR3 protein: CSVDSTDANYGYTF. CDR3 coding DNA: TGCAGCGTTGATTCGACAGACGCTAACTATGGCTACACCTTC. The full variable domain, with the rest looked up from reference TRBV29-1 and TRBJ1-2, is SAVISQKPSRDICQRGTSLTIQCQVDSQVTMMFWYRQQPGQSLTLIATANQGSEATYESGFVIDKFPISRPNLTFSTLTVSNMSPEDSSIYLCSVDSTDANYGYTFGSGTRLTVV.

The rearrangement joins TRBV9 to TRBJ1-2; no definite D call. CDR1 SGDLS and CDR2 YYNGEE come from the germline V gene. V was shortened by 4 bases and J by 4 bases, with 17 bases between the two germline ends. The CDR3 extends over 15 amino acids. The CDR3 loop reads CASSPESNSVYGYTF. CDR3 coding DNA: TGTGCCAGCAGCCCTGAGTCAAATTCGGTCTATGGCTACACCTTC.

The V call is TRBV5-1, the J call TRBJ2-2; a possible D gene is TRBD2 (6 bases). Per germline, CDR1 SGHRS and CDR2 YFSETQ. Trimming left V 3 bases short and J 0 bases short, with 18 bases between. CDR3 length: 18 amino acids. The DNA for the CDR3 is TGCGCCAGCAGCTCGGGACTGTTATCCTCCCCGAACACCGGGGAGCTGTTTTTT. Translation: CASSSGLLSSPNTGELFF.

The chain combines TRBV30 with TRBJ1-4, with D tentatively TRBD1 (5 bases). Trimming removed 3 bases from V and 8 bases from J, with 16 bases in between. Germline-derived CDR1 and CDR2 are GTSNPN and SVGIG (reference sequence). The CDR3 spans 14 residues. The CDR3 coding sequence is TGTGCCTGGAGCGGGCCTTCGGGGGACGAAAAACTGTTTTTT. It specifies CAWSGPSGDEKLFF. Full variable domain (outside the CDR3, taken from reference TRBV30 and TRBJ1-4): SQTIHQWPATLVQPVGSPLSLECTVEGTSNPNLYWYRQAAGRGLQLLFYSVGIGQISSEVPQNLSASRPQDRQFILSSKKLLLSDSGFYLCAWSGPSGDEKLFFGSGTQLSVL.

This sequence joins TRBV15 and TRBJ1-3, with TRBD1 matching over 8 bases. Per germline, CDR1 LNHNV and CDR2 YYDKDF (reference sequence). This CDR3 comprises 15 residues. V lost 0 bases to trimming and J lost 7 bases; unmatched junction nucleotides: 5. CDR3 sequence: CATSRDQDRENTIYF. In nucleotides, the CDR3 is TGTGCCACCAGCAGAGATCAGGACAGGGAGAACACCATATATTTT.

V usage is TRBV7-2 and J usage is TRBJ2-5; TRBD2 matches 13 bases. Germline V lookup: CDR1 SGHTA, CDR2 FQGNSA. This CDR3 spans 15 amino acids. V shed 6 bases, J shed 4 bases, and the junction held 5 bases outside the gene matches. Here the CDR3 DNA reads TGTGCCAGCAGTACTAGCGGGGGGGCCCCAGAGACCCAGTACTTC. This gives the protein CASSTSGGAPETQYF. Using reference TRBV7-2 and TRBJ2-5 for the parts outside the CDR3, the full variable domain is GAGVSQSPSNKVTEKGKDVELRCDPISGHTALYWYRQSLGQGLEFLIYFQGNSAPDKSGLPSDRFSAERTGGSVSTLTIQRTQQEDSAVYLCASSTSGGAPETQYFGPGTRLLVL.

The CDR3 bases are TGTGCCAGCAGTTACGCGGTGGGTAATTCACCCCTCCACTTT. Its protein is CASSYAVGNSPLHF. The chain joins TRBV6-2 or TRBV6-3 to TRBJ1-6; D gene unclear. The germline V gene encodes CDR1 MNHEY and CDR2 SVGEGT. V was cut by 2 bases and J by 6 bases, with 8 bases left in between. The CDR3 runs to 14 residues.